A selection of T cell receptor beta chains follows, all from one sample in a study of blood T cell repertoires in COVID-19. Produced via immunoSEQ multiplex PCR; TCRdb's table is partial and in-frame only. The sample consists of a few hundred thousand clones, 90% to 95% of them appearing once. The source material was PBMCs or T cells enriched from blood (not recorded which). The receptors come from a woman aged 40 to 50 who had been exposed to COVID-19. CDR3s include the opening cysteine and the closing phenylalanine or tryptophan. The order of the fields is D gene, V gene, J gene, clone size, CDR3 DNA, CDR3 protein. The D gene is left open where the match is weak. Rows give clone size only sometimes, using once, few, many, or a class for an expanded clone.

>TRBD1|TRBV2|TRBJ1-2|NA
TGTGCCAGCAGTAGAACTACAGGGGAATTAGGGGGCTACACCTTC
CASSRTTGELGGYTF
>TRBD1|TRBV5-6|TRBJ1-2|once
TGTGCCAGCAGCTTGAGGGGGCGCGATGGCTACACCTTC
CASSLRGRDGYTF
>NA|TRBV7-2|TRBJ1-1|NA
TGTGCCAGCAGCCTAGGGCGGACAGCCGAAGCTTTCTTT
CASSLGRTAEAFF
>NA|TRBV7-9|TRBJ1-2|NA
TGTGCCAGCAGCTTAGATGGCGACTCTGCCTACACCTTC
CASSLDGDSAYTF
>NA|TRBV27|TRBJ1-1|NA
TGTGCCAGCAGCTACCCGGGGAGGGGGACTGAAGCTTTCTTT
CASSYPGRGTEAFF
>NA|TRBV5-4|TRBJ2-2|NA
TGTGCCAGCAGCCTAGAGGTAACCGCGGACACCGGGGAGCTGTTTTTT
CASSLEVTADTGELFF
>NA|TRBV2|TRBJ1-1|NA
TGTGCCAGCTGGCAGGGGAGCACTGAAGCTTTCTTT
CASWQGSTEAFF
>NA|TRBV7-3|TRBJ2-7|NA
TGTGCCAGCAGCTTAACCCCAGGGGGGACCTACGAGCAGTACTTC
CASSLTPGGTYEQYF
>NA|TRBV5-1|TRBJ1-1|NA
TGCGCCAGCAGCAAAGACACGTTGAACACTGAAGCTTTCTTT
CASSKDTLNTEAFF
>NA|TRBV9|TRBJ1-1|NA
TGTGCCAGCAGCTCAACTGGCCAGGTTGGCACTGAAGCTTTCTTT
CASSSTGQVGTEAFF
>NA|TRBV7-3|TRBJ1-1|NA
TGTGCCAGCAGCTTAACTGGGGGCAACACTGAAGCTTTCTTT
CASSLTGGNTEAFF
>TRBD1|TRBV5-4|TRBJ1-3|once
TGTGCCAGCAGCGTAGGACAGGTCAGCGACACCATATATTTT
CASSVGQVSDTIYF
>TRBD2|TRBV19|TRBJ2-7|NA
TGTGCCAGTAGTCGTACTAGCGGTTGGGGGTACGAGCAGTACTTC
CASSRTSGWGYEQYF
>NA|TRBV30|TRBJ1-5|NA
TGTGCCTGGAGTGAGGGGCAGGCGCGGGGTCAGCCCCAGCATTTT
CAWSEGQARGQPQHF
>NA|TRBV24-1|TRBJ2-3|few
TGTGCCACCAGTGACCCTACCCCCGGACTGAATACGCAGTATTTT
CATSDPTPGLNTQYF
>NA|TRBV2|TRBJ1-1|NA
TGTGCCAGCAACCCCTCGTGGGGGGCTGAAGCTTTCTTT
CASNPSWGAEAFF
>NA|TRBV11-3|TRBJ2-5|NA
TGTGCCAGCAGCTTACGGGTCGAGACCCAGTACTTC
CASSLRVETQYF
>TRBD1|TRBV10-1|TRBJ1-4|NA
TGCGCCAGCAGTGAAGACAGGGGGAATGAAAAACTGTTTTTT
CASSEDRGNEKLFF
>NA|TRBV12-3/TRBV12-4|TRBJ1-2|NA
TGTGCCACCTCCGGTGGCTACACCTTC
CATSGGYTF
>NA|TRBV11-3|TRBJ1-1|NA
TGTGCCAGCAGCACCCGAACACACATGAACACTGAAGCTTTCTTT
CASSTRTHMNTEAFF
>TRBD1|TRBV2|TRBJ2-7|few
TGTGCCAGCAGTGACCGACGCTGGACAGGCGGGGAGCAGTACTTC
CASSDRRWTGGEQYF
>TRBD1|TRBV7-2|TRBJ1-4|few
TGTGCCAGCAGCCCACAGACAGGGACTGGTGAAAAACTGTTTTTT
CASSPQTGTGEKLFF
>NA|TRBV19|TRBJ2-1|NA
TGTGCCAGTAGTATCATTCGACTAGTCAGCTACAATGAGCAGTTCTTC
CASSIIRLVSYNEQFF
>TRBD2|TRBV9|TRBJ2-5|NA
TGTGCCAGCAGCGTTACTAGCGGGGGTTTCGAGACCCAGTACTTC
CASSVTSGGFETQYF
>NA|TRBV5-1|TRBJ1-4|NA
TGCGCCAGCAGCCCATCCCGGCGGGGCAGTAATGAAAAACTGTTTTTT
CASSPSRRGSNEKLFF
>NA|TRBV24-1|TRBJ2-3|once
TGTGCCACCAGTGACCTCCCTACAGTGTCAGATACGCAGTATTTT
CATSDLPTVSDTQYF
>TRBD1|TRBV24-1|TRBJ2-7|NA
TGTGCCACCAGTGACGGGACAGGGGCTTACGAGCAGTACTTC
CATSDGTGAYEQYF
>NA|TRBV12-3/TRBV12-4|TRBJ2-5|NA
TGTGCCAGCAGAAGGGACGCCGGGGGGACCCAGTACTTC
CASRRDAGGTQYF
>NA|TRBV5-4|TRBJ1-5|NA
TGTGCCAGCAGCTTGCGAGGTAGCAATCAGCCCCAGCATTTT
CASSLRGSNQPQHF
>NA|TRBV19|TRBJ1-2|NA
TGTGCCAGTAGTATAACAGTAGAGTATGGCTACACCTTC
CASSITVEYGYTF
>TRBD2|TRBV3-1/TRBV3-2|TRBJ2-3|once
TGTGCCAGCAGCCAAGAACTAGCGGGAGCCGATACGCAGTATTTT
CASSQELAGADTQYF
>TRBD1|TRBV15|TRBJ2-5|NA
TGTGCCACCAGCCGGGACAGGGGAGAGACCCAGTACTTC
CATSRDRGETQYF
>NA|TRBV2|TRBJ1-1|NA
TGTGCCAGCAGGGATCACAGATTGAACACTGAAGCTTTCTTT
CASRDHRLNTEAFF
>NA|TRBV11-3|TRBJ2-1|once
TGTGCCAGCAGCTCCCTGGGCGGGGTCACCTACAATGAGCAGTTCTTC
CASSSLGGVTYNEQFF
>NA|TRBV13|TRBJ2-2|NA
TGTGCCAGCAGCGCCCGGGGGAGGAACACCGGGGAGCTGTTTTTT
CASSARGRNTGELFF
>TRBD1|TRBV7-2|TRBJ1-1|once
TGTGCCAGCAGCCGGGACAGGGGGCACACTGAAGCTTTCTTT
CASSRDRGHTEAFF
>TRBD1|TRBV6-4|TRBJ2-1|once
TGTGCCAGCAGTGAAACAGGGGAAGTAAGCGAGCAGTTCTTC
CASSETGEVSEQFF
>NA|TRBV5-4|TRBJ2-2|NA
TGTGCCAGCAGCAATCCGGGACACAACACCGGGGAGCTGTTTTTT
CASSNPGHNTGELFF
>TRBD1|TRBV3-1/TRBV3-2|TRBJ1-1|once
TGTGCCAGCAGCCGTCAGGACAGGGGAGCTTTCTTT
CASSRQDRGAFF
>NA|TRBV2|TRBJ1-4|NA
TGTGCCACCCGGCCCTCATACGGGGAAAAACTGTTTTTT
CATRPSYGEKLFF
>TRBD1|TRBV9|TRBJ1-3|NA
TGTGCCAGCAGCGTAGAGGGGTTCCCGGGACAGGGGCGAGGCTCTGGAAACACCATATATTTT
CASSVEGFPGQGRGSGNTIYF
>NA|TRBV7-6|TRBJ1-6|NA
TGTGCCAGAGTAGGCCGGAGCTCCTATAATTCACCCCTCCACTTT
CARVGRSSYNSPLHF
>NA|TRBV6-4|TRBJ2-7|once
TGTGCCAGCAGCTCCGTGGCGGGCTGGGGCTACGAGCAGTACTTC
CASSSVAGWGYEQYF
>NA|TRBV7-6|TRBJ1-2|NA
TGTGCCAGCAGCTTAGGCAGGGGCTATGGCTACACCTTC
CASSLGRGYGYTF
>NA|TRBV25-1|TRBJ1-2|NA
TGTGCCAGCAGTGATCAACATGGAGGGACTTTGTATGGCTACACCTTC
CASSDQHGGTLYGYTF
>TRBD1|TRBV4-3|TRBJ1-2|NA
TGCGCCAGCAGCCAAGAGTTGGGGTCTACAGGGGGCTATGGCTACACCTTC
CASSQELGSTGGYGYTF
>NA|TRBV19|TRBJ1-5|once
TGTGCCAGTAAGCAGGGCCGGTATCAGCCCCAGCATTTT
CASKQGRYQPQHF
>TRBD1|TRBV7-9|TRBJ1-3|NA
TGTGCCAGCAGCCCGAGGACAGGGGGCAGTCTAGGAAACACCATATATTTT
CASSPRTGGSLGNTIYF
>TRBD1|TRBV7-9|TRBJ2-3|NA
TGTGCCAGCAGCCGGTATTCCGGGACAGGGGGCAGGGATACGCAGTATTTT
CASSRYSGTGGRDTQYF
>NA|TRBV9|TRBJ2-2|NA
TGTGCCAGCAGCGTAGGTCCTAGCGCCTCGGGCACCGGGGAGCTGTTTTTT
CASSVGPSASGTGELFF
>NA|TRBV7-2|TRBJ2-3|few
TGTGCCAGCAGCTTAGTGGCGGGTAGCACAGATACGCAGTATTTT
CASSLVAGSTDTQYF
>NA|TRBV7-8|TRBJ1-5|NA
TGTGCCAGCAGCTTAGCCGTTTTTCAAGGGGTTCAGTGGGCAGTTAGCAATCAGCCCCAGCATTTT
CASSLAVFQGVQWAVSNQPQHF
>NA|TRBV27|TRBJ1-4|NA
TGTGCCAGCACCCCGAGTAGGGGCGTCCCTAATGAAAAACTGTTTTTT
CASTPSRGVPNEKLFF
>NA|TRBV29-1|TRBJ2-5|NA
TGCAGCGGAATGACTCAGCAAGAGACCCAGTACTTC
CSGMTQQETQYF